These 22 T cell receptor beta chains were all obtained from the same sample, sequenced in a study of low-dose radiotherapy and immunotherapy resistance in tumors (dated 2022 in TCRdb). The sample's time point, from its label and the paper: before trial treatment. These reads were obtained on an Illumina HiSeq 2500. First-strand cDNA was synthesized with Superscript III and a set of TRAV- and TRBV-specific primers, covering both TCRalpha and TCRbeta chains. TCRs were amplified with Phusion for around 20 PCR cycles using a constant-region primer together with the adapter attached to the V primers. In TCRdb, the public reads were trimmed at Q25 with fastp and aligned with MiXCR, with productive beta chains retained. When rows share a CDR3 protein, they turn into one entry using the most common DNA and genes. A total of over 55,000 distinct CDR3 sequences appear in this sample, around 31% of them only once. Jointly, the top ten make up approximately 10% of the sample.

The sequencing used PBMCs, collected before treatment. These receptors came from a female donor with ovarian cancer.

Ten or more counts support this clonotype. V gene TRBV28 combines with J gene TRBJ2-7; TRBD1 matches at 8 bases. Germline CDR1 MDHEN, CDR2 SYDVKM. With V trimmed by 5 bases and J by 6 bases, 15 bases remained unmatched. This CDR3 is 16 amino acids long. CDR3 nucleotides: TGTGCCAGCAGTCCCTCCGACAGGGGAATATCGGGCGAGCAGTACTTC. Protein product: CASSPSDRGISGEQYF. The full variable domain, its missing parts supplied by reference TRBV28 and TRBJ2-7, is DVKVTQSSRYLVKRTGEKVFLECVQDMDHENMFWYRQDPGLGLRLIYFSYDVKMKEKGDIPEGYSVSREKKERFSLILESASTNQTSMYLCASSPSDRGISGEQYFGPGTRLTVT.

Ten or more counts support this clonotype. The junction does not match germline at one end; this may be a read error. The CDR3 DNA reads TGTGCCAGCAGCTTAGCAGGGCTTAGCACAGATACGCAGTATTTT. Its translation is CASSLAGLSTDTQYF. The V call is TRBV5-1, the J call TRBJ2-3; TRBD1 is a possible D gene (5 bases). Germline assignment: CDR1 SGHRS and CDR2 YFSETQ. This CDR3 has 15 residues.

This clonotype has at least ten counts. The V call is TRBV15, the J call TRBJ2-1, with 9 bases lining up with TRBD2. V dropped 8 bases and J dropped 0; count of bases not matched to a gene: 14. The CDR3 totals 18 residues. Germline V gene lookup returns CDR1 LNHNV and CDR2 YYDKDF (reference sequence). The CDR3 here is CATRDRGRDFSSYNEQFF. The CDR3 nucleotides are TGTGCCACCCGGGATCGCGGGAGGGACTTTAGCTCCTACAATGAGCAGTTCTTC.

V is TRBV12-3 or TRBV12-4 and J is TRBJ2-7; unclear D gene. CDR3 length equals 15 residues. V was trimmed by 6 bases and J by 7 bases, leaving 22 bases between them. The CDR3 region is CASSRTVLAHAEQYF. CDR3 DNA: TGTGCCAGCAGCCGCACTGTTCTTGCACACGCGGAGCAGTACTTC.

This clonotype appeared many times. The chain uses TRBV28 and TRBJ1-3; 7 bases are a match to TRBD1. Germline V lookup: CDR1 MDHEN, CDR2 SYDVKM. J was trimmed by 4 bases and V by 6 bases; bases with no gene match: 12. There are 16 residues in the CDR3. As DNA, the CDR3 is TGTGCCAGCAGAGCCATGGGACAGCTTATAGGAAACACCATATATTTT. This encodes CASRAMGQLIGNTIYF.

The sample holds many counts of this clonotype. The V and J genes are TRBV2 and TRBJ2-1, with D possibly TRBD1 on 6 matching bases. The CDR3 length is 14 residues. Trimming left V 9 bases short and J 0 bases short, with 12 bases between. Germline V gives CDR1 SNHLY, CDR2 FYNNEI. CDR3 loop: CARRTARSYNEQFF. The CDR3 region has the DNA TGTGCCAGAAGGACAGCCCGCTCCTACAATGAGCAGTTCTTC.

This clonotype was found many times. The chain uses TRBV7-8 and TRBJ1-6; possibly TRBD1 for D (5 bases). Germline V CDR1 and CDR2: SGHVS, FQNEAQ. This CDR3 comprises 19 residues. The germline V and J ends were trimmed by 5 bases and 0 bases, with 20 bases remaining between them. This CDR3 is CASSPFGGTGSSYNSPLHF. CDR3 in DNA: TGTGCCAGCAGCCCATTCGGGGGGACTGGGAGCTCCTATAATTCACCCCTCCACTTT.

This clonotype was picked up many times. The rearrangement joins TRBV20-1 to TRBJ2-7; 7 bases match TRBD2. V was clipped by 0 bases and J by 0 bases; unmatched bases: 14. Germline-derived CDR1 and CDR2 are DFQATT and SNEGSKA (reference sequence). The CDR3 is made up of 18 amino acids. The CDR3 DNA follows: TGCAGTGCTAGAGATTCACTTTCACTTGGGGGGGTCTCCTACGAGCAGTACTTC. Translated: CSARDSLSLGGVSYEQYF.

The gene calls are TRBV9 and TRBJ2-1, with TRBD2 matching 9 bases. There are 14 residues in the CDR3. From germline, CDR1 is SGDLS and CDR2 YYNGEE. The V and J ends lost 7 bases and 10 bases, in that order; junction bases with no gene match: 12. CDR3 protein: CASSRGRAEEEQFF. In DNA, the CDR3 is TGTGCCAGCTCTCGCGGGAGGGCCGAGGAGGAGCAGTTCTTC.

CDR3 nucleotides: TGCAGTGCTAGACCTACTAGCGGACCCTACAATGAGCAGTTCTTC. Protein sequence: CSARPTSGPYNEQFF. The chain carries TRBV20-1 and TRBJ2-1; TRBD2 matches 8 bases. The CDR3 runs 15 residues. Trimming removed 2 bases from V and 2 bases from J; junction bases left unmatched: 5. Germline V gene data show CDR1 as DFQATT and CDR2 as SNEGSKA (reference sequence).

A note on this clonotype: A far larger clone is just one base off, so this is likely a read error. This chain connects TRBV9 to TRBJ2-5, with 8 bases fitting TRBD2. This CDR3 spans 15 amino acids. V was clipped by 3 bases and J by 11 bases; unmatched bases: 15. Germline lookup yields CDR1 SGDLS and CDR2 YYNGEE. CDR3: CASSAPGLGRSEQYF. CDR3 DNA: TGTGCCAGCAGCGCCCCGGGACTAGGGCGTAGTGAGCAGTACTTC.

With respect to this clonotype: This sequence is one base from a far larger clone and is likely a read error. V usage is TRBV6-2 or TRBV6-3 and J usage is TRBJ2-1; TRBD2 is a possible D gene (6 bases). Per germline, CDR1 MNHEY and CDR2 SVGEGT. The CDR3 contains 14 residues. V was cut by 8 bases and J by 10 bases, with 21 bases left in between. CDR3 sequence (DNA): TGTGCCAGCCTCGAGGTGGCCGGGGGATACGAGCAGTTCTTC. Protein sequence: CASLEVAGGYEQFF.

V and J are TRBV30 and TRBJ1-2; D is uncertain. The CDR3 loop spans 15 amino acids. The V end was cut by 3 bases, the J end by 6 bases, with 20 bases between. CDR1 and CDR2 (germline): GTSNPN, SVGIG (reference sequence). CDR3 in amino acids: CAWSRVGFSLDGYTF. CDR3 in DNA: TGTGCCTGGAGCCGAGTGGGTTTCTCGCTAGATGGCTACACCTTC.

This clonotype was picked up a small number of times. It differs at one base from a far larger clone, so likely a read error. J is TRBJ2-7 and V is TRBV6-5, with 11 positions matching TRBD2. CDR1 and CDR2 (germline): MNHEY, SVGAGI. The CDR3 contains 14 residues. The V segment lost 8 bases and the J segment 8 bases; nucleotides outside the gene matches: 11. The CDR3 loop is CASGVAGGPSKQYF. CDR3 nucleotides: TGTGCCAGCGGGGTAGCGGGAGGGCCAAGCAAGCAGTACTTC.

There are many counts of this clonotype. The rearrangement uses TRBV28 and TRBJ2-5, with no clear D. The CDR3 has 11 amino acids. Germline V gene lookup returns CDR1 MDHEN and CDR2 SYDVKM. Trimming removed 6 bases from V and 8 bases from J, with 10 bases in between. Here the CDR3 reads CASRIGVTQYF. In DNA form, the CDR3 reads TGTGCCAGCAGGATCGGAGTTACCCAGTACTTC. The whole variable domain, filled in from reference TRBV28 and TRBJ2-5, reads DVKVTQSSRYLVKRTGEKVFLECVQDMDHENMFWYRQDPGLGLRLIYFSYDVKMKEKGDIPEGYSVSREKKERFSLILESASTNQTSMYLCASRIGVTQYFGPGTRLLVL.

In this sample, this clonotype turned up many times. The chain couples TRBV21-1 to TRBJ2-6; TRBD1, the D gene given by the table, was not confirmed from the DNA. TRBV21-1 is reported as a pseudogene. This CDR3 region has 19 residues. CDR3 sequence (DNA): TGTGCCAGCAGCGATAGCCGGGACAGGGGGTTTGGTGGGGCCAACGTCCTGACTTTC. Protein product: CASSDSRDRGFGGANVLTF.

This clonotype was detected only a few times. The rearrangement joins TRBV29-1 to TRBJ1-2, with a possible D match to TRBD1 (5 bases). The CDR3 is 11 residues long. Between the trimmed V and J ends, which lost 7 bases and 3 bases, there was a span of 9 bases. The germline CDR1 and CDR2 sequences are SQVTM and ANQGSEA. CDR3 loop: CSAEGHYGYTF. The CDR3, as DNA: TGCAGCGCCGAGGGACACTATGGCTACACCTTC.

This clonotype was recorded many times. The chain joins TRBV7-9 to TRBJ1-5; 9 bases align to TRBD1. CDR1 SEHNR and CDR2 FQNEAQ come from the germline V gene (reference sequence). CDR3 length: 18 amino acids. Trimming at V came to 5 bases and at J to 0 bases, leaving 11 bases not matched to a gene. This chain's CDR3 is CASSLGQGSTFSNQPQHF. CDR3 nucleotide sequence: TGTGCCAGCAGCCTGGGACAGGGTTCGACTTTTAGCAATCAGCCCCAGCATTTT.

Many counts were recorded for this clonotype. The chain uses TRBV10-3 and TRBJ2-2; no clear D. This CDR3 region has 14 residues. V lost 3 bases and J 1 base, leaving 6 bases between the germline ends. The germline V gene has CDR1 ENHRY and CDR2 SYGVKD. CDR3 sequence reads: CAISDQWNTGELFF. DNA of the CDR3: TGTGCCATCAGTGATCAGTGGAACACCGGGGAGCTGTTTTTT.

This clonotype showed up just a few times. A much larger clone lies a single base off, so this may be a read error. The chain recombines TRBV20-1 with TRBJ2-1; D is perhaps TRBD2 (6 bases). CDR3 length equals 14 residues. V was trimmed by 6 bases and J by 8 bases, leaving 20 bases between them. Germline loops: CDR1 DFQATT, CDR2 SNEGSKA (reference sequence). CDR3 loop: CSATRPGRYDEQFF. CDR3 DNA sequence: TGCAGTGCAACCCGACCTGGGAGGTACGATGAGCAGTTCTTC.

A remark on this clonotype: A read error is the likely source, as a far larger clone sits one nucleotide away. The genes are TRBV5-3 and TRBJ2-1; TRBD2 matches 10 bases. TRBV5-3 is treated as an ORF (open reading frame) with a function not yet certain. With V trimmed by 8 bases and J by 7 bases, 18 bases remained unmatched. CDR3 length equals 17 residues. The CDR3 here is CASTPQSGRASGNEQFF. The CDR3 DNA reads TGTGCCAGCACCCCACAGAGCGGGAGGGCCTCGGGAAATGAGCAGTTCTTC.

This clonotype occurred many times. V is TRBV12-3 or TRBV12-4 and J is TRBJ1-1, with D unclear. The CDR3 is made up of 13 amino acids. With 2 bases removed from V and 1 base from J, the gap between germline ends came to 5 bases. The CDR3 region is CASSLTANTEAFF. CDR3 coding DNA: TGTGCCAGCAGTTTAACAGCGAACACTGAAGCTTTCTTT.